The 14 T cell receptor beta chains in this list originate from one sample, sequenced in a study of control samples from healthy donors and cancer patients. Assay used: immunoSEQ multiplex PCR; TCRdb lists only in-frame clones, some missing. The sample lists about 70,000 clones, 84% occurring once. Sample: PBMCs. These receptors all come from a woman between 50 and 59 years old with lung cancer.

The chain recombines TRBV11-2 with TRBJ2-7; the D gene is possibly TRBD1 (6 bases). Trimming stripped 6 bases from V and 0 bases from J, with 15 bases between. Germline V CDR1 and CDR2: SGHAT, FQNNGV. CDR3 length: 15 amino acids. This CDR3 is CASSHPGTYSYEQYF. CDR3 DNA sequence: TGTGCCAGCAGTCATCCCGGGACATACTCCTACGAGCAGTACTTC.

The chain links TRBV11-3 to TRBJ1-2, with D perhaps matching TRBD1 (6 bases). The CDR3 is made up of 15 amino acids. The germline CDR1 and CDR2 sequences are SGHNT and YENEEA. V lost 1 base to trimming and J lost 0 bases, with 9 bases between them. CDR3 amino acids: CASSLAPGANYGYTF. The CDR3 nucleotides read TGTGCCAGCAGCTTAGCGCCAGGGGCTAACTATGGCTACACCTTC.

This clone was recorded a few times. The rearrangement uses TRBV12-3 or TRBV12-4 and TRBJ1-2, with a tentative D call TRBD1 (5 bases). CDR3 length: 13 residues. V lost 3 bases, J lost 4 bases, and 9 bases lay in between. The CDR3 region is CASSFLGVYGYTF. In DNA form, the CDR3 reads TGTGCCAGCAGTTTTTTGGGGGTCTATGGCTACACCTTC.

The rearrangement joins TRBV27 to TRBJ1-2; D gene ambiguous. The CDR3 is 13 residues long. With 2 bases removed from V and 3 bases from J, the gap between germline ends came to 7 bases. The germline gives CDR1 MNHEY, CDR2 SMNVEV (reference sequence). DNA of the CDR3: TGTGCCAGCAGTTTAAACAGCTACTATGGCTACACCTTC. Translation: CASSLNSYYGYTF.

The J gene is TRBJ2-5, the V gene TRBV7-3; 12 bases are shared with TRBD2. The CDR3 length is 16 residues. The trim removed 5 bases at V and 7 bases at J, leaving 11 bases unmatched. Germline CDR1 reads SGHTA; CDR2 reads FQGTGA. CDR3 nucleotide sequence: TGTGCCAGCAGCCCAACTAGCGGGGGGCTCCAGGGGACCCAGTACTTC. This gives the protein CASSPTSGGLQGTQYF.

This clone was picked up a small number of times. This CDR3 is CASSEKGSSEQYF. The DNA for the CDR3 is TGTGCCAGCAGCGAAAAGGGTAGTTCCGAGCAGTACTTC. The chain uses TRBV7-9 and TRBJ2-7; D not certain. V lost 5 bases to trimming and J lost 6 bases, with 14 bases between them. The CDR3 runs to 13 residues. Germline CDR1 is SEHNR and CDR2 is FQNEAQ (reference sequence).

This clone was detected only a few times. The V and J genes are TRBV7-9 and TRBJ1-4; D gene ambiguous. V lost 5 bases, J lost 2 bases, and 9 bases lay in between. In germline, CDR1 is SEHNR, CDR2 FQNEAQ (reference sequence). CDR3 length: 14 amino acids. CDR3: CASSQGRTNEKLFF. The CDR3 DNA sequence: TGTGCCAGCAGCCAAGGGAGGACTAATGAAAAACTGTTTTTT.

J is TRBJ1-1 and V is TRBV6-1; D gene unclear. Trimming took 0 bases from V and 0 from J, leaving 14 bases between them. CDR1 and CDR2 from the germline V gene are MNHNS and SASEGT. The CDR3 sequence is 17 residues long. The CDR3 region has the DNA TGTGCCAGCAGTGAAGCGGCCCGGACTTACCTGAACACTGAAGCTTTCTTT. This gives the protein CASSEAARTYLNTEAFF.

The rearrangement links TRBV11-1 to TRBJ2-3; D perhaps matches TRBD1 (5 bases). This CDR3 has 15 amino acids. V lost 1 base, J lost 4 bases, and 12 bases lay in between. Germline V gene lookup returns CDR1 SGHAT and CDR2 FQDESV (reference sequence). The CDR3 DNA is TGTGCCAGCAGCTTAGTTTCAGGGTGGGCAGATACGCAGTATTTT. It codes for CASSLVSGWADTQYF.

This chain links TRBV11-2 with TRBJ2-7; possibly TRBD2 for D (5 bases). Germline assignment: CDR1 SGHAT and CDR2 FQNNGV. This CDR3 comprises 13 residues. V lost 5 bases to trimming and J lost 3 bases, with 11 bases between them. The CDR3 protein is CASSQGLFYEQYF. The CDR3 DNA is TGTGCCAGCAGCCAAGGACTTTTCTACGAGCAGTACTTC.

The V call is TRBV5-1, the J call TRBJ2-5; 9 bases match TRBD2. CDR3 size: 15 residues. Looked up from germline, CDR1 is SGHRS and CDR2 is YFSETQ. The trim removed 4 bases at V and 5 bases at J, leaving 9 bases unmatched. CDR3 nucleotide sequence: TGCGCCAGCAGCGCGGGGGGGACAGCCGAGGAGACCCAGTACTTC. It is translated as CASSAGGTAEETQYF.

This clone turned up a few times. The chain is built from TRBV3-1 (or the pseudogene TRBV3-2) and TRBJ1-6, with TRBD1 matching over 7 bases. The CDR3 spans 16 residues. Germline CDR1 and CDR2: LGHDT and YNNKEL (reference sequence). Trimming took 3 bases from V and 7 from J; bases not matched to a gene: 9. In DNA form, the CDR3 reads TGTGCCAGCAGCCAGGGAAGAGGGGGCACAAATTCACCCCTCCACTTT. This sequence encodes CASSQGRGGTNSPLHF.

The rearrangement uses TRBV7-6 and TRBJ1-1, with D tentatively TRBD1 (5 bases). The CDR3 has 15 amino acids. Trimming stripped 5 bases from V and 6 bases from J, with 19 bases between. Germline V gene sequence: CDR1 SGHVS, CDR2 FNYEAQ. As DNA, the CDR3 is TGTGCCAGCAGCCCCTACGGGGGGGAAGGAGCTGAAGCTTTCTTT. Its translation: CASSPYGGEGAEAFF.

V gene TRBV18 combines with J gene TRBJ1-2; 7 nucleotides line up with TRBD1. CDR3 length: 16 residues. The germline CDR1 and CDR2 sequences are KGHSH and LQKENI. The ends lost 4 bases at V and 1 base at J; junction bases unmatched: 9. CDR3 protein: CASSRAGTVINYGYTF. Here the CDR3 DNA reads TGTGCCAGCTCACGGGCCGGGACAGTGATTAACTATGGCTACACCTTC.